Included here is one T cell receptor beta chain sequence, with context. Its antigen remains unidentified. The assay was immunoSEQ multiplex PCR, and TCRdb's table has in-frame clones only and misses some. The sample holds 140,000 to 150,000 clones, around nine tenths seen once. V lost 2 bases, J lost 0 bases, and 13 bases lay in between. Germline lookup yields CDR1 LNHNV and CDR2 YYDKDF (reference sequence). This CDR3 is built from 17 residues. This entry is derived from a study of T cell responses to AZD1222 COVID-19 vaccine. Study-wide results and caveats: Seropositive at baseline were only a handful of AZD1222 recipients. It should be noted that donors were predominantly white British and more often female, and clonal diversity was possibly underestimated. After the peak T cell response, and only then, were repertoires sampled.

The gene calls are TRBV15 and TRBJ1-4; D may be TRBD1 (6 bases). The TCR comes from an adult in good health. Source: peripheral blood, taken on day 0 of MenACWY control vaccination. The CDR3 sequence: CATSRSPTGPTNEKLFF. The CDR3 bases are TGTGCCACCAGCAGAAGTCCGACAGGACCAACTAATGAAAAACTGTTTTTT.